These 12 T cell receptor beta chains originate from one sample sequenced in a study of blood T cell repertoires in COVID-19 (dated by TCRdb to 2020 to 2021). The library was obtained by the immunoSEQ multiplex PCR assay. TCRdb retrieved this table from immuneACCESS and kept in-frame rearrangements only. Not all clones are present; in checked studies, unresolved V genes account for under half, and no reason is known for the remainder. This sample gives 300,000 to 450,000 clones in total; around 90% of them show up just once. The ten largest clones add up to 3.9% of the sample. Sequencing used peripheral blood. These receptors were taken from a woman in her sixties or seventies with COVID-19, enrolled during active disease.

The chain joins TRBV11-2 to TRBJ1-2; 8 bases are a match to TRBD1. The V gene end was trimmed by 4 bases and the J gene end by 4 bases; junction bases not matched to a gene: 5. Per germline, CDR1 SGHAT and CDR2 FQNNGV. CDR3 length: 14 amino acids. CDR3 region: CASSSDRAGYGYTF. CDR3 nucleotides: TGTGCCAGCAGCTCGGACAGGGCTGGCTATGGCTACACCTTC.

J is TRBJ1-1 and V is TRBV9, with D unclear. Germline V gene data show CDR1 as SGDLS and CDR2 as YYNGEE. V lost 1 base, J lost 0 bases, and 7 bases lay in between. The CDR3 consists of 14 residues. In nucleotides, the CDR3 is TGTGCCAGCAGCGTAAGTTACTTGAACACTGAAGCTTTCTTT. Protein product: CASSVSYLNTEAFF.

As regards this clone: In the same sample, other DNA sequences code for this CDR3. The V and J genes are TRBV28 and TRBJ1-1; 10 nucleotides line up with TRBD1. Germline CDR1 MDHEN, CDR2 SYDVKM. The CDR3 consists of 16 residues. The trim removed 4 bases at V and 0 bases at J, leaving 5 bases unmatched. The CDR3 DNA reads as TGTGCCAGCAGTTCGCCGGGACAGGGGTTGAACACTGAAGCTTTCTTT. Translated, it gives CASSSPGQGLNTEAFF.

Notes on this clone: The same CDR3 can be traced to other DNA sequences in this sample. The CDR3 DNA follows: TGTGCCAGCAGCTTAACAGCAACTAATGAAAAACTGTTTTTT. Protein: CASSLTATNEKLFF. The gene calls are TRBV7-9 and TRBJ1-4; D not resolved. The CDR3 consists of 14 residues. Germline lookup yields CDR1 SEHNR and CDR2 FQNEAQ (reference sequence). V lost 2 bases to trimming and J lost 0 bases, with 4 bases between them.

This clone has only one observation. The rearrangement uses TRBV18 and TRBJ2-5; no clear D. Trimming pared 4 bases from V and 5 bases from J, leaving 5 bases between. Germline CDR1 KGHSH, CDR2 LQKENI. The CDR3 is 11 amino acids. CDR3 sequence: CASSRQETQYF. In DNA, the CDR3 is TGTGCCAGCTCACGGCAGGAGACCCAGTACTTC.

The chain combines TRBV5-1 with TRBJ2-3; 9 bases line up with TRBD2. The CDR3 spans 17 residues. In germline, CDR1 is SGHRS, CDR2 YFSETQ. The V gene end was trimmed by 0 bases and the J gene end by 1 base; junction bases not matched to a gene: 6. CDR3 sequence reads: CASSLGRRGGGTDTQYF. The DNA of the CDR3 is TGCGCCAGCAGCTTGGGTCGCCGCGGGGGGGGCACAGATACGCAGTATTTT.

This clone was detected once. The chain has TRBV6-5 and TRBJ2-3; 8 bases match TRBD1. Germline loops: CDR1 MNHEY, CDR2 SVGAGI. The CDR3 runs to 14 residues. Trimming cost V 5 bases and J 2 bases; bases outside gene matches: 3. DNA for the CDR3: TGTGCCAGCAGTCAACAGGGGGTCACAGATACGCAGTATTTT. As protein: CASSQQGVTDTQYF.

CDR3 nucleotide sequence: TGTGCCAGCAGCTTAGTGGCGGATTCTTGGCAGTACTTC. Translated: CASSLVADSWQYF. The chain has TRBV7-8 and TRBJ2-7; no reliable D call. CDR3 length equals 13 residues. V lost 1 base, J lost 9 bases, and 13 bases lay in between. Germline lookup yields CDR1 SGHVS and CDR2 FQNEAQ.

The chain joins TRBV5-1 to TRBJ1-2; 8 positions agree with TRBD1. V trimming: 5 bases; J trimming: 7 bases; junction bases outside the gene matches: 10. The CDR3 length is 14 residues. Germline lookup yields CDR1 SGHRS and CDR2 YFSETQ. The DNA of the CDR3 is TGCGCCAGCAGGGCCGGGACAGGTCTCGCTGGCTACACCTTC. As protein: CASRAGTGLAGYTF. Based on the CDR3 plus reference TRBV5-1 and TRBJ1-2, the full variable domain is KAGVTQTPRYLIKTRGQQVTLSCSPISGHRSVSWYQQTPGQGLQFLFEYFSETQRNKGNFPGRFSGRQFSNSRSEMNVSTLELGDSALYLCASRAGTGLAGYTFGSGTRLTVV.

The chain links TRBV7-3 to TRBJ1-1, with D perhaps TRBD1 (5 bases). V was trimmed by 2 bases and J by 11 bases, leaving 15 bases between them. CDR3 length equals 13 residues. Germline loops: CDR1 SGHTA, CDR2 FQGTGA. The chain's CDR3 is CASSLYQGLKAFF. Written as DNA, the CDR3 is TGTGCCAGCAGCTTATATCAGGGATTGAAGGCTTTCTTT. Full variable domain (rest looked up from reference TRBV7-3 and TRBJ1-1): GAGVSQTPSNKVTEKGKYVELRCDPISGHTALYWYRQSLGQGPEFLIYFQGTGAADDSGLPNDRFFAVRPEGSVSTLKIQRTERGDSAVYLCASSLYQGLKAFFGQGTRLTVV.

The chain carries TRBV30 and TRBJ1-4, with 7 bases fitting TRBD1. With V trimmed by 4 bases and J by 7 bases, 12 bases remained unmatched. Germline values: CDR1 GTSNPN, CDR2 SVGIG (reference sequence). This CDR3 spans 15 amino acids. DNA for the CDR3: TGTGCCTGGACCATAACACAGGGGCTCGGTGAAAAACTGTTTTTT. Its translation: CAWTITQGLGEKLFF.

The CDR3 coding sequence is TGTGCCAGTAGTAGGACCGGGGGAGACAACGTCCTGACTTTC. This encodes CASSRTGGDNVLTF. The V gene is TRBV19, the J gene TRBJ2-6; TRBD2 might be the D (6 bases). The germline gives CDR1 LNHDA, CDR2 SQIVND (reference sequence). V was pared by 4 bases and J by 9 bases, with 13 bases between. The CDR3 runs 14 residues.